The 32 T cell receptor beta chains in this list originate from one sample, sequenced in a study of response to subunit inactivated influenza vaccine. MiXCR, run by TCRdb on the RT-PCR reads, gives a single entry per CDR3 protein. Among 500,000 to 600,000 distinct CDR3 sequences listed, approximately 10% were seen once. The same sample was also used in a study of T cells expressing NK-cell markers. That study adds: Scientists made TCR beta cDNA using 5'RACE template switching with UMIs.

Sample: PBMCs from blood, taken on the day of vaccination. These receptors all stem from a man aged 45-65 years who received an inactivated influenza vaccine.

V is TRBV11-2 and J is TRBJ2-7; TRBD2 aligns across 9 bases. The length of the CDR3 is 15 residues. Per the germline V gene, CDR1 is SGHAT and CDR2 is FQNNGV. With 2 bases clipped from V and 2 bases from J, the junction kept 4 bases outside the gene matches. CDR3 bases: TGTGCCAGCAGCTTATCCGGCGGGAGGGCCTACGAGCAGTACTTC. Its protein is CASSLSGGRAYEQYF. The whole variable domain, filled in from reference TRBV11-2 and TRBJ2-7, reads EAGVAQSPRYKIIEKRQSVAFWCNPISGHATLYWYQQILGQGPKLLIQFQNNGVVDDSQLPKDRFSAERLKGVDSTLKIQPAKLEDSAVYLCASSLSGGRAYEQYFGPGTRLTVT.

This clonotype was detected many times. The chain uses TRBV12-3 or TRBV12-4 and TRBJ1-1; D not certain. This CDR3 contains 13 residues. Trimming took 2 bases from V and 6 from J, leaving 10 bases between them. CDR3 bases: TGTGCCAGCAGTTTAAGAAGGCAGTCTGAAGCTTTCTTT. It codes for CASSLRRQSEAFF.

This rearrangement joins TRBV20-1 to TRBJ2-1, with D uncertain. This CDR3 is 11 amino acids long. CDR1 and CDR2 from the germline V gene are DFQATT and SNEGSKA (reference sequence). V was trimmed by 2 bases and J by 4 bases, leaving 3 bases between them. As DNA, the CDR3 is TGCAGTGCTAGAACTTACAATGAGCAGTTCTTC. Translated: CSARTYNEQFF.

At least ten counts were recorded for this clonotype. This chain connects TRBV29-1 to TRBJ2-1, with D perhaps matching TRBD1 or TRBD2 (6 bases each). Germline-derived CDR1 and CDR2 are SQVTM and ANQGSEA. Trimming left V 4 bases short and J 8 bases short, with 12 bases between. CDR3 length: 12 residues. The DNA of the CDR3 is TGCAGCGTTGTAGGGGGAGGATATGAGCAGTTCTTC. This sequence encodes CSVVGGGYEQFF.

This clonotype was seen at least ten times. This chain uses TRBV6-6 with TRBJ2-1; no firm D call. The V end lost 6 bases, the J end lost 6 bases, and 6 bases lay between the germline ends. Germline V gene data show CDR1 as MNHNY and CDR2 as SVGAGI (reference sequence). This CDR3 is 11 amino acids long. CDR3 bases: TGTGCCAGCAGCCACGGCAATGAGCAGTTCTTC. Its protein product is CASSHGNEQFF.

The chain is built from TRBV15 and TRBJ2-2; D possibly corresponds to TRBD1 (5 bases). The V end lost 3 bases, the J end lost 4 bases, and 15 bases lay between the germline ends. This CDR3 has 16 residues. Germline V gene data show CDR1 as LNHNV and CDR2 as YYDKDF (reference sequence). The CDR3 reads CATSRARAGVTGELFF. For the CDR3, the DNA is TGTGCCACCAGCAGGGCCAGGGCAGGTGTCACCGGGGAGCTGTTTTTT.

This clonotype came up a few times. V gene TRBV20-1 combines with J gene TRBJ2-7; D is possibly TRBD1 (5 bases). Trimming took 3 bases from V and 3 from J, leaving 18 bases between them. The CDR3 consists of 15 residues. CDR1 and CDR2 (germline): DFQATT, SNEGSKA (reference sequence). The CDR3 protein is CSASWPRGRDYEQYF. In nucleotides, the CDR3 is TGCAGTGCTAGTTGGCCCCGCGGCAGGGACTACGAGCAGTACTTC.

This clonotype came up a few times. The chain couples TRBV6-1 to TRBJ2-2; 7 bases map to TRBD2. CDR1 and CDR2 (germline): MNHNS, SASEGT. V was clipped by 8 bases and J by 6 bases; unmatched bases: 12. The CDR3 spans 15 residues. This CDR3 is CASGRGGFSAGELFF. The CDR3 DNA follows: TGTGCCAGCGGAAGGGGAGGGTTTTCGGCCGGGGAGCTGTTTTTT.

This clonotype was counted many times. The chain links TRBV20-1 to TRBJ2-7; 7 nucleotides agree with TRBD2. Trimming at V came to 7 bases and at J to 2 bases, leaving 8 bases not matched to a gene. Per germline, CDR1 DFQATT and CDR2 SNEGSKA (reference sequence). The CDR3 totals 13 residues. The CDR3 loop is CSVGGVGTYEQYF. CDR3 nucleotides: TGCAGTGTGGGAGGGGTCGGAACCTACGAGCAGTACTTC.

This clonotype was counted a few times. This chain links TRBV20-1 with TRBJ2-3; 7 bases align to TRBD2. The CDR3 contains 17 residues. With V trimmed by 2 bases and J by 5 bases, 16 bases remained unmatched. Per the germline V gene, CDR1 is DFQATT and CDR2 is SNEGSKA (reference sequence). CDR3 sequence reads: CSARSASGLSFGDTQYF. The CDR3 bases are TGCAGTGCTAGATCCGCTAGCGGACTTTCGTTTGGAGATACGCAGTATTTT.

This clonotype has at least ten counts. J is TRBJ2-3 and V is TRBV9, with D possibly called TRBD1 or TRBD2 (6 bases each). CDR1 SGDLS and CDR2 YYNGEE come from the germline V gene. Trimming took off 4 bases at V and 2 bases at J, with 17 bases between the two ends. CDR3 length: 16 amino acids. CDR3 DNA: TGTGCCAGCAGCCCGCTCGGGGGCAGAGACACAGATACGCAGTATTTT. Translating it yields CASSPLGGRDTDTQYF.

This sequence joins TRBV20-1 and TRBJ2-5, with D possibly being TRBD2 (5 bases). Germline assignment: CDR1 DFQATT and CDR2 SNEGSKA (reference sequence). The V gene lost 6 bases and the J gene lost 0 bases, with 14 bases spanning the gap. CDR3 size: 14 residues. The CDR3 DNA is TGCAGTGCGCGCCGGGATACGTACCAAGAGACCCAGTACTTC. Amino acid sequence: CSARRDTYQETQYF.

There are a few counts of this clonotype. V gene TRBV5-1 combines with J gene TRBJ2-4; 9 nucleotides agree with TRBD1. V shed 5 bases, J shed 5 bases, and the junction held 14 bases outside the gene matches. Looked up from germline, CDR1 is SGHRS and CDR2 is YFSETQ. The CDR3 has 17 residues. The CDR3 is CASRKGTGMRPENIQYF. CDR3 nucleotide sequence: TGCGCCAGCAGGAAGGGGACAGGGATGCGGCCTGAAAACATTCAGTACTTC.

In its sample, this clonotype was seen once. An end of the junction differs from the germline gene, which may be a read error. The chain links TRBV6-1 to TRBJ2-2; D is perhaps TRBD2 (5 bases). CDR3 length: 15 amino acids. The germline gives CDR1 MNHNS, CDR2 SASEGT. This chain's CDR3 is CSSNLSPGSTGELFF. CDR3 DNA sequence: TGTTCCAGTAACCTCTCCCCTGGGAGCACCGGGGAGCTGTTTTTT.

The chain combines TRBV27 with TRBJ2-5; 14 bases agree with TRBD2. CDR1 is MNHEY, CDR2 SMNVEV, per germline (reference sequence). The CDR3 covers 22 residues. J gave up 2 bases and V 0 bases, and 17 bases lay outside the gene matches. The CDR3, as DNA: TGTGCCAGCAGTTTATCGGGGCCGACTAGCGGGAGGGCTCGGTTTAATCAAGAGACCCAGTACTTC. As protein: CASSLSGPTSGRARFNQETQYF.

The CDR3 DNA is TGTGCCAGCAGACACTTGTGGGGTGATGAAAAACTGTTTTTT. This translates into CASRHLWGDEKLFF. The chain joins TRBV6-1 to TRBJ1-4, with D hard to call. There are 14 residues in the CDR3. The V gene lost 6 bases and the J gene lost 6 bases, with 14 bases spanning the gap. CDR1 and CDR2 (germline): MNHNS, SASEGT.

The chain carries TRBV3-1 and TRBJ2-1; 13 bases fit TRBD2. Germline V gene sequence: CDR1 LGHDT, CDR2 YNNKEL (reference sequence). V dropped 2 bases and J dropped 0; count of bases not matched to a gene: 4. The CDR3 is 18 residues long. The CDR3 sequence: CASSQRTSGGGSYNEQFF. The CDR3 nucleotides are TGTGCCAGCAGCCAACGGACTAGCGGGGGAGGCTCCTACAATGAGCAGTTCTTC.

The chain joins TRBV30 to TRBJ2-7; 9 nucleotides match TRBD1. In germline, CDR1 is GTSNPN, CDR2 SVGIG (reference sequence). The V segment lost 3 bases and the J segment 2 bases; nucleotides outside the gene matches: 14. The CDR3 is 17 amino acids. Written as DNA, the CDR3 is TGTGCCTGGAGCCGTGATGTCGGGACAGGGAAGCCCTACGAGCAGTACTTC. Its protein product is CAWSRDVGTGKPYEQYF.

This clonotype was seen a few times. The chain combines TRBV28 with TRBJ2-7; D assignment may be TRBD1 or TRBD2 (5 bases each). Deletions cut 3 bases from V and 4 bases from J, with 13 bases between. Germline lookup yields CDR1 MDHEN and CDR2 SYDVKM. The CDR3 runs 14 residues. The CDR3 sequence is CASSFQGRTYEQYF. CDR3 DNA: TGTGCCAGCAGTTTCCAGGGACGGACGTACGAGCAGTACTTC.

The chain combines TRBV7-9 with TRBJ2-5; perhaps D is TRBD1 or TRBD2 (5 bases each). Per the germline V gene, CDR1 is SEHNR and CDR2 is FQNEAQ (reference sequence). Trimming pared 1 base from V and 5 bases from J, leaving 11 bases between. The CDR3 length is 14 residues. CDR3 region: CASSLGVEGETQYF. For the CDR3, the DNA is TGTGCCAGCAGCTTAGGCGTCGAGGGGGAGACCCAGTACTTC. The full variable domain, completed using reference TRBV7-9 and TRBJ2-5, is DTGVSQNPRHKITKRGQNVTFRCDPISEHNRLYWYRQTLGQGPEFLTYFQNEAQLEKSRLLSDRFSAERPKGSFSTLEIQRTEQGDSAMYLCASSLGVEGETQYFGPGTRLLVL.

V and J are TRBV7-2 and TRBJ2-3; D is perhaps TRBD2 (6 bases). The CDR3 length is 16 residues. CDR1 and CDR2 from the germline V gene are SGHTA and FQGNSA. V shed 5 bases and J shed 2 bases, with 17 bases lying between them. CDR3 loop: CASSLTGASATDTQYF. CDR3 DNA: TGTGCCAGCAGCCTAACCGGGGCTAGCGCCACAGATACGCAGTATTTT.

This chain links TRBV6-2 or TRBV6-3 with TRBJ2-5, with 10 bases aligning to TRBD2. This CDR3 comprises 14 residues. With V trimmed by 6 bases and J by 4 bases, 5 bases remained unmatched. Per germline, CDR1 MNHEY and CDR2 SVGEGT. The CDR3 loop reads CASRPGLATETQYF. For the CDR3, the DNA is TGTGCCAGCAGACCGGGACTAGCGACAGAGACCCAGTACTTC.

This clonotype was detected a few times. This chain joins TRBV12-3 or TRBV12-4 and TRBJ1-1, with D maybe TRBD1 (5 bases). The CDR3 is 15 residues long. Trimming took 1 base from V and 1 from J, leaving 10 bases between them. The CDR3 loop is CASSLVGPRNTEAFF. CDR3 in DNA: TGTGCCAGCAGTTTAGTGGGGCCTAGGAACACTGAAGCTTTCTTT.

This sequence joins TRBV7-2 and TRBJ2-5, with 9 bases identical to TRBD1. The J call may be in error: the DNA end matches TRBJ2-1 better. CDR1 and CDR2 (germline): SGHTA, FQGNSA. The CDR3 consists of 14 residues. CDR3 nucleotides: TGTGCCAGCAGCTCCACAGGGGGCGCCGAGACCCAGTTCTTC. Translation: CASSSTGGAETQFF.

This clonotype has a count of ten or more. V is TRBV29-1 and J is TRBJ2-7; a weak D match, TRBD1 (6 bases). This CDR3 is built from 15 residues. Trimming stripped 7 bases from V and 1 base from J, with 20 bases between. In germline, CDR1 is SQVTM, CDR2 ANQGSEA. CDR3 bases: TGCAGCGCCATCGAAGGTGTCAGGGGATCCTACGAGCAGTACTTC. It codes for CSAIEGVRGSYEQYF.

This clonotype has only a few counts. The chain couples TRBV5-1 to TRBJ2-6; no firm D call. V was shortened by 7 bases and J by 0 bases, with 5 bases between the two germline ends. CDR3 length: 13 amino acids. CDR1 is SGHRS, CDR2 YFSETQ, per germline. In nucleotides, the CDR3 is TGCGCCAGCGGCCTCTCTGGGGCCAACGTCCTGACTTTC. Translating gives CASGLSGANVLTF.

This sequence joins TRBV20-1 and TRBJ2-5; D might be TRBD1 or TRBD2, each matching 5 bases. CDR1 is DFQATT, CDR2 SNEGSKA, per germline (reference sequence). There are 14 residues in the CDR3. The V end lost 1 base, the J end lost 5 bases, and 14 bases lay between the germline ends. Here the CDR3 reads CSARVIGTFETQYF. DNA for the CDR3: TGCAGTGCTAGAGTAATAGGGACGTTCGAGACCCAGTACTTC.

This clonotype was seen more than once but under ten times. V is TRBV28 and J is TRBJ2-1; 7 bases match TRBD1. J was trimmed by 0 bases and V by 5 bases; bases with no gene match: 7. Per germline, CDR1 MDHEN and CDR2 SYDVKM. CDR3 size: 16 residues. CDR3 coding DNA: TGTGCCAGCAGTCCACCGACAGGGTTCTCCTACAATGAGCAGTTCTTC. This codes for CASSPPTGFSYNEQFF.

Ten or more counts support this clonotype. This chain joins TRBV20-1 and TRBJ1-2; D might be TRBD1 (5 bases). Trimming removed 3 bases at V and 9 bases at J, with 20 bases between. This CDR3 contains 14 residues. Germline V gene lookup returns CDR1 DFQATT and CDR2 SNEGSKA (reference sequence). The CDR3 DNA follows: TGCAGTGCTAGTCAGGGATTAGTTGCGGACAGCTACACCTTC. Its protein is CSASQGLVADSYTF.

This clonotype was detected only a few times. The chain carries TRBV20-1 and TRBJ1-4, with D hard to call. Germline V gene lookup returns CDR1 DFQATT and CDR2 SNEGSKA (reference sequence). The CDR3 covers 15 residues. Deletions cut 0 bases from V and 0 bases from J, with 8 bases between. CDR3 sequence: CSARDPFATNEKLFF. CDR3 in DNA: TGCAGTGCTAGAGACCCCTTTGCAACTAATGAAAAACTGTTTTTT.

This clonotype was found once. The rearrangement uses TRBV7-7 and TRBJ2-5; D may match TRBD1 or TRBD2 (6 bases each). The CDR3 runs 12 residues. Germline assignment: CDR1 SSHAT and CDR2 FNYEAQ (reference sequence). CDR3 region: CASGQDSATQYF. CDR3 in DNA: TGTGCTAGCGGCCAGGACAGTGCGACCCAGTACTTC.

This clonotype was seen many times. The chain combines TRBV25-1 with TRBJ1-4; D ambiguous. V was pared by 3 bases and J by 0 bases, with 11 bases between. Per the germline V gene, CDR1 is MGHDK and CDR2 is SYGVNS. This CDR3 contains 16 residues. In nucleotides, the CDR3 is TGTGCCAGCAGTGAGGGGAGACCCGCAACTAATGAAAAACTGTTTTTT. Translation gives CASSEGRPATNEKLFF.